One and the same sample provided the 2 T cell receptor beta chains below, sequenced in a study of a mutant IDH1 vaccine in newly diagnosed glioma. The method was immunoSEQ multiplex PCR; TCRdb's version includes in-frame clones alone and lacks a portion of them. The repertoire holds around 50,000 clones, with about nine tenths as singletons. As for time point: baseline, week 1 (first vaccination visit). As to treatment: pre-vaccination baseline after standard-of-care therapy. Sequenced material: PBMCs, taken from a glioma patient treated with radiotherapy, temozolomide or both. All receptors derive from a man aged 35-49 years with glioma.

This clone showed up just once. This chain joins TRBV4-1 and TRBJ2-7; weak D call: TRBD2 (6 bases). The CDR3 runs 12 residues. V lost 6 bases to trimming and J lost 2 bases, with 8 bases between them. Germline V CDR1 and CDR2: MGHRA, YSYEKL. As DNA, the CDR3 is TGCGCCAGCAGTAGCGGAACCTACGAGCAGTACTTC. Its protein product is CASSSGTYEQYF.

V and J are TRBV2 and TRBJ2-3, with 11 bases that match TRBD2. After removal of 4 bases from V and 7 bases from J, the junction contained 10 bases not matched to a gene. This CDR3 has 16 residues. Germline assignment: CDR1 SNHLY and CDR2 FYNNEI. The CDR3 region has the DNA TGTGCCAGCAGTGCCCTACTAGCGGGAGCGGGAAATACGCAGTATTTT. As protein: CASSALLAGAGNTQYF.